Included here is one T cell receptor beta chain sequence, with context. Trimming pared 5 bases from V and 7 bases from J, leaving 8 bases between. This CDR3 region has 10 residues. Germline loops: CDR1 GTSNPN, CDR2 SVGIG (reference sequence). This sample stems from a study of beta chain features in type 1 diabetes. Expressed TCRB transcripts were sequenced because the entire RNA isolate underwent reverse transcription. TCRdb's copy holds only in-frame clones and misses some; the assay was immunoSEQ multiplex PCR. The table includes around 430,000 clones, approximately 28% detected once. What was sequenced was naive CD4+ T cells from blood. The chain uses TRBV30 and TRBJ2-5; D call uncertain. The clonotype comes from a young man in good health. The CDR3 spells CAWGRGTQYF. The CDR3 nucleotides are TGTGCCTGGGGCCGTGGGACCCAGTACTTC.